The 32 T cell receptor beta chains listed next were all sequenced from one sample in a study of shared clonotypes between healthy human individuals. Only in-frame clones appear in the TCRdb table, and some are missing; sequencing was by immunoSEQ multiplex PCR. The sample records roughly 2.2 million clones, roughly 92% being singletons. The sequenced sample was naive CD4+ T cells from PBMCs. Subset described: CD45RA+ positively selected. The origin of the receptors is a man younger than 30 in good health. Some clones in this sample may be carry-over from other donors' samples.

CDR3 DNA: TGTGCCAGCTCACCGGGGGGCCCCGGTATCACCGGGGAGCTGTTTTTT. It specifies CASSPGGPGITGELFF. The chain joins TRBV18 to TRBJ2-2; D is possibly TRBD1 or TRBD2 (6 bases each). Germline assignment: CDR1 KGHSH and CDR2 LQKENI. Trimming stripped 3 bases from V and 4 bases from J, with 15 bases between. The CDR3 spans 16 residues.

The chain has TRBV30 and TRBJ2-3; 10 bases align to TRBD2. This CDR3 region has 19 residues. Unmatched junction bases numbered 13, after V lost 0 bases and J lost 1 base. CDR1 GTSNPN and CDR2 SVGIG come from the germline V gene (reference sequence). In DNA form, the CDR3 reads TGTGCCTGGAGTGTATTCTCAGCGGGAGGGCCTTATGGCACAGATACGCAGTATTTT. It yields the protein CAWSVFSAGGPYGTDTQYF.

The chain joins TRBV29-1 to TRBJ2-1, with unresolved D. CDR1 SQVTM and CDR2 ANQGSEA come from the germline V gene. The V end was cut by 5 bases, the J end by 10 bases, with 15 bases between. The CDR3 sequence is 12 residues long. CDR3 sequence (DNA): TGCAGCGTTTCGGGCCCAGCTCTAGAGCAGTTCTTC. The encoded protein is CSVSGPALEQFF.

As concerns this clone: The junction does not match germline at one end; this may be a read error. CDR3 amino acids: CASSEERISWDPDF. The CDR3 nucleotides read TGTGCCAGCAGTGAAGAGAGGATTAGTTGGGATCCTGACTTC. The chain is built from TRBV2 and TRBJ1-2; D ambiguous. The CDR3 sequence is 14 residues long. Germline assignment: CDR1 SNHLY and CDR2 FYNNEI.

The CDR3 reads CASSLIAGGSTGELFF. The CDR3 DNA sequence: TGTGCCAGCAGCTTAATAGCGGGAGGGAGTACCGGGGAGCTGTTTTTT. V is TRBV7-8 and J is TRBJ2-2, with 11 positions matching TRBD2. The germline CDR1 and CDR2 sequences are SGHVS and FQNEAQ. With V trimmed by 2 bases and J by 5 bases, 4 bases remained unmatched. This CDR3 comprises 16 residues.

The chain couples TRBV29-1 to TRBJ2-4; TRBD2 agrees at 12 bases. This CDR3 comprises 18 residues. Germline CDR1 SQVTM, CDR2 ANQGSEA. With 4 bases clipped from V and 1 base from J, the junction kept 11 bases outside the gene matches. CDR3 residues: CSVVPLLAGGGAKNIQYF. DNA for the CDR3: TGCAGCGTTGTTCCCTTACTAGCGGGAGGAGGGGCCAAAAACATTCAGTACTTC.

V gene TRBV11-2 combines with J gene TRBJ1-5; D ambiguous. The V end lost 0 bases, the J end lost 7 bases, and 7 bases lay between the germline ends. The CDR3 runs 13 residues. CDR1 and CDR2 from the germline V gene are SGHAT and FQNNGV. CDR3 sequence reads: CASSLDRLQPQHF. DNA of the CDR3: TGTGCCAGCAGCTTAGATCGTCTCCAGCCCCAGCATTTT.

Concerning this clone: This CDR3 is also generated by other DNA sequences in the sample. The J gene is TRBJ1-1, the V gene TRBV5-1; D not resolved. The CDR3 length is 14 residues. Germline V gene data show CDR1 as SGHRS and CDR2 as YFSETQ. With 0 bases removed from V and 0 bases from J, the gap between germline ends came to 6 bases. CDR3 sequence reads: CASSLASVNTEAFF. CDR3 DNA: TGCGCCAGCAGCTTGGCGTCGGTGAACACTGAAGCTTTCTTT.

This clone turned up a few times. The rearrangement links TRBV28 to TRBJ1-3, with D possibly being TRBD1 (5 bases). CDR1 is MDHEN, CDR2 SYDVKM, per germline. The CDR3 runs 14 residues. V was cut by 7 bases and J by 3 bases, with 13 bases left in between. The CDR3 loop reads CASIVSGNGNTIYF. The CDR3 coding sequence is TGTGCCAGCATCGTATCAGGGAATGGAAACACCATATATTTT.

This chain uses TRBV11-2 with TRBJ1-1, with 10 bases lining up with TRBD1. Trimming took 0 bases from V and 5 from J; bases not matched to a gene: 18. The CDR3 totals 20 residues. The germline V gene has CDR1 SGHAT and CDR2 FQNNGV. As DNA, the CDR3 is TGTGCCAGCAGCTTAGATGCGAGCCGGGACAGGGGCCGCCGGGGAACTGAAGCTTTCTTT. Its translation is CASSLDASRDRGRRGTEAFF. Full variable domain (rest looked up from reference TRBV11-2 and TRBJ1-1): EAGVAQSPRYKIIEKRQSVAFWCNPISGHATLYWYQQILGQGPKLLIQFQNNGVVDDSQLPKDRFSAERLKGVDSTLKIQPAKLEDSAVYLCASSLDASRDRGRRGTEAFFGQGTRLTVV.

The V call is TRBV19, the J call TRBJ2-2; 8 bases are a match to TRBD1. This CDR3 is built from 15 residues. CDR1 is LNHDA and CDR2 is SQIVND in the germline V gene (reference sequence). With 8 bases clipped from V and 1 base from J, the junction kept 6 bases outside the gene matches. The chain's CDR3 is CASLRTGLNTGELFF. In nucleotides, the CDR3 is TGTGCCAGTCTCAGGACAGGGCTGAACACCGGGGAGCTGTTTTTT.

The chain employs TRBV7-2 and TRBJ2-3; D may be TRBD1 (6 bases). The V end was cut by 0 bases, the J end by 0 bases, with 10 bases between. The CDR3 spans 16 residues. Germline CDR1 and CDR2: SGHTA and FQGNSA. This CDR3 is CASSLAWGPSTDTQYF. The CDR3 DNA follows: TGTGCCAGCAGCTTAGCTTGGGGGCCAAGCACAGATACGCAGTATTTT.

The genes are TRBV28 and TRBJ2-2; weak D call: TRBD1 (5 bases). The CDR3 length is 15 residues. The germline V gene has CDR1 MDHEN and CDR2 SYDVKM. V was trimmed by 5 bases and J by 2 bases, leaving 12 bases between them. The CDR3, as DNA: TGTGCCAGCAGTCTACCAAGGGGAAACACCGGGGAGCTGTTTTTT. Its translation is CASSLPRGNTGELFF.

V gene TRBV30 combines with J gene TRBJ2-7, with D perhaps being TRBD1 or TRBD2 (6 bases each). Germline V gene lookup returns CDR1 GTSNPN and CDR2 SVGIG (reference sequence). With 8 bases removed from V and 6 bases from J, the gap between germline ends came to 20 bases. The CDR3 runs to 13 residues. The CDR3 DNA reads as TGTGCCCTTTCAGGGGTGTCGGGGGTCGAGCAGTACTTC. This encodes CALSGVSGVEQYF.

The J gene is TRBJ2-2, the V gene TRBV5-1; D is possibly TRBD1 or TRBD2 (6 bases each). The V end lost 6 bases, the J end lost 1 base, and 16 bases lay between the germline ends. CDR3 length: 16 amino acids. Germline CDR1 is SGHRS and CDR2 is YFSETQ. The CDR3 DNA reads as TGCGCCAGCACTGGGGGGCGCTTGCAGAACACCGGGGAGCTGTTTTTT. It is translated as CASTGGRLQNTGELFF.

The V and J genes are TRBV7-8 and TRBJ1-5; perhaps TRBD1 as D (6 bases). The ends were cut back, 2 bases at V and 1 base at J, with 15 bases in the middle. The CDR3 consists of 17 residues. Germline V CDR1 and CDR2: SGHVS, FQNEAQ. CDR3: CASSLTPAGASNQPQHF. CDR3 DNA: TGTGCCAGCAGCTTAACCCCCGCGGGGGCCAGCAATCAGCCCCAGCATTTT.

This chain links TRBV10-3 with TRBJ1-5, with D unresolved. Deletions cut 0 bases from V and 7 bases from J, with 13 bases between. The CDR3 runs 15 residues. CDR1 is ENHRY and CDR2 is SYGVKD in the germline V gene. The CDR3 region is CAISESDRSGQPQHF. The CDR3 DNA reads TGTGCCATCAGTGAGTCGGACCGTTCGGGCCAGCCCCAGCATTTT.

For the CDR3, the DNA is TGTGCCAGCAGTTCCAGACAGTCCGGGGAGCTGTTTTTT. Its protein is CASSSRQSGELFF. This chain uses TRBV27 with TRBJ2-2; perhaps TRBD1 as D (5 bases). V lost 4 bases, J lost 6 bases, and 9 bases lay in between. Germline CDR1 reads MNHEY; CDR2 reads SMNVEV (reference sequence). CDR3 length: 13 amino acids.

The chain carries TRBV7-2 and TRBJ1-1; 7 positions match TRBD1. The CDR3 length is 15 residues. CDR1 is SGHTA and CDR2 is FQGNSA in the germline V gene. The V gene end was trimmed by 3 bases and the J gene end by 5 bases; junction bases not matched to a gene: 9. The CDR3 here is CASSLTGTARTEAFF. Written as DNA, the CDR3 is TGTGCCAGCAGCTTGACCGGGACAGCCAGGACTGAAGCTTTCTTT.

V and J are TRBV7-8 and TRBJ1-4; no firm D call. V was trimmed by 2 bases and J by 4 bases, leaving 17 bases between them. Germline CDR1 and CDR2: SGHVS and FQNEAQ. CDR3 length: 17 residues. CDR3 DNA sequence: TGTGCCAGCAGCTTATTTGTCCCCCCGCTTGGTAATGAAAAACTGTTTTTT. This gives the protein CASSLFVPPLGNEKLFF.

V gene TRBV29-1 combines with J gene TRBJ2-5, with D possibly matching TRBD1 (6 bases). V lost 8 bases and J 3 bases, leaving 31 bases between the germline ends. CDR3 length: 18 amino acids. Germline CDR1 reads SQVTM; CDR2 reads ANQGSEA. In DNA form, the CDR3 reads TGCAGCCACCAGACGGCGTCAGGGGTTCGTGGAGTTAAAGAGACCCAGTACTTC. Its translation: CSHQTASGVRGVKETQYF.

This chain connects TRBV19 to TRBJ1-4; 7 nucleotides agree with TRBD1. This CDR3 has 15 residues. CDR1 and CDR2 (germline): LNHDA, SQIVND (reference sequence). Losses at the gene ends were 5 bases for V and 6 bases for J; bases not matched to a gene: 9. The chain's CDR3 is CASSARGGRDEKLFF. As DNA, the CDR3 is TGTGCCAGTAGTGCCAGGGGGGGACGGGATGAAAAACTGTTTTTT. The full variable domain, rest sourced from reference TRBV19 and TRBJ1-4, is DGGITQSPKYLFRKEGQNVTLSCEQNLNHDAMYWYRQDPGQGLRLIYYSQIVNDFQKGDIAEGYSVSREKKESFPLTVTSAQKNPTAFYLCASSARGGRDEKLFFGSGTQLSVL.

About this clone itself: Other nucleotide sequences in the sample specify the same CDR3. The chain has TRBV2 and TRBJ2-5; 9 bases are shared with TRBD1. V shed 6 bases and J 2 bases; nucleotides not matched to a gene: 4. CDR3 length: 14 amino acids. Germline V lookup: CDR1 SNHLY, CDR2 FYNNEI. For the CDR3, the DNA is TGTGCCAGCAGACCCGACAGGGGGCAAGAGACCCAGTACTTC. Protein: CASRPDRGQETQYF.

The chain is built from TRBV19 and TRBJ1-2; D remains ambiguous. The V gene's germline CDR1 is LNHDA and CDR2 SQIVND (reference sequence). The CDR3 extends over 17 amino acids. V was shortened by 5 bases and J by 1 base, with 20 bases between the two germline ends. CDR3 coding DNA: TGTGCCAGTAGTCCAAAACCCCTAGTCCGGGGTAACTATGGCTACACCTTC. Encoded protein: CASSPKPLVRGNYGYTF.

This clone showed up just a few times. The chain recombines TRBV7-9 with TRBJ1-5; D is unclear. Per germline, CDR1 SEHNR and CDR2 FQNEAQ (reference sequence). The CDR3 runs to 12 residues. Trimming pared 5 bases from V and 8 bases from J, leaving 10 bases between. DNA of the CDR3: TGTGCCAGCAGCCGCCTCCGGGAGCCCCAGCATTTT. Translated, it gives CASSRLREPQHF.

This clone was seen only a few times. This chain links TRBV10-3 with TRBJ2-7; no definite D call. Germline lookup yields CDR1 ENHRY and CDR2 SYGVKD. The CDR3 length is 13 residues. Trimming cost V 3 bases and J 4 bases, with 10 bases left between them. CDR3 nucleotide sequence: TGTGCCATCAGTGACGCACCAGAATACGAGCAGTACTTC. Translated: CAISDAPEYEQYF.

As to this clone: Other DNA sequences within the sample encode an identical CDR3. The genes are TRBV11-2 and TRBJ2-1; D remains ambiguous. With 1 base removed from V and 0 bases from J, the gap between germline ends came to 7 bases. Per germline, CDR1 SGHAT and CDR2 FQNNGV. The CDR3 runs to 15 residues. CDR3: CASSLGVGSYNEQFF. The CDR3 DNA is TGTGCCAGCAGCTTAGGGGTTGGCTCCTACAATGAGCAGTTCTTC.

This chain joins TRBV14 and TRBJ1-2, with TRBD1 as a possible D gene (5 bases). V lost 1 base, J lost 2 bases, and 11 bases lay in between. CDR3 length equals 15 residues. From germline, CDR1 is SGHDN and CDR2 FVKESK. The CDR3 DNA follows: TGTGCCAGCAGCCAAGCATCGGCAGGGAACTATGGCTACACCTTC. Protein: CASSQASAGNYGYTF.

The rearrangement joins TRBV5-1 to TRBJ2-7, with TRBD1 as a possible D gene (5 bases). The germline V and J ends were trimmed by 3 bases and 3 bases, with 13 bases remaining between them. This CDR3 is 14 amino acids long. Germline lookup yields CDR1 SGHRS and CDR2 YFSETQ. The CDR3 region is CASSSRVSNYEQYF. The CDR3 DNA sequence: TGCGCCAGCAGCTCCAGGGTTTCCAACTACGAGCAGTACTTC.

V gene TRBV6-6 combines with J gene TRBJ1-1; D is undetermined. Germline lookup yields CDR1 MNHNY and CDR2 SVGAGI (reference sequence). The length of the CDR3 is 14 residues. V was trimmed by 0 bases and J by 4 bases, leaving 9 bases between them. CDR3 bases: TGTGCCAGCAGTTACTCGAGGGTTTCCACTGAAGCTTTCTTT. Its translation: CASSYSRVSTEAFF.

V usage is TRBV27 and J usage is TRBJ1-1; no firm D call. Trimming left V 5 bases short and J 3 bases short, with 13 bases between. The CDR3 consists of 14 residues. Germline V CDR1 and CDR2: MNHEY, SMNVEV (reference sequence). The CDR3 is CASSRSPVYTEAFF. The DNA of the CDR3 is TGTGCCAGCAGTCGGTCGCCCGTATACACTGAAGCTTTCTTT.

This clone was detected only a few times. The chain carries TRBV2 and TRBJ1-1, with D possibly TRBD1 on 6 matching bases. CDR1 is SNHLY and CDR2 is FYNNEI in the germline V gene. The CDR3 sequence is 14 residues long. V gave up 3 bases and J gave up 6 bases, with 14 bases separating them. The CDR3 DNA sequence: TGTGCCAGCAGTGAGAAGACAGGAAGGGCTGAAGCTTTCTTT. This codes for CASSEKTGRAEAFF.